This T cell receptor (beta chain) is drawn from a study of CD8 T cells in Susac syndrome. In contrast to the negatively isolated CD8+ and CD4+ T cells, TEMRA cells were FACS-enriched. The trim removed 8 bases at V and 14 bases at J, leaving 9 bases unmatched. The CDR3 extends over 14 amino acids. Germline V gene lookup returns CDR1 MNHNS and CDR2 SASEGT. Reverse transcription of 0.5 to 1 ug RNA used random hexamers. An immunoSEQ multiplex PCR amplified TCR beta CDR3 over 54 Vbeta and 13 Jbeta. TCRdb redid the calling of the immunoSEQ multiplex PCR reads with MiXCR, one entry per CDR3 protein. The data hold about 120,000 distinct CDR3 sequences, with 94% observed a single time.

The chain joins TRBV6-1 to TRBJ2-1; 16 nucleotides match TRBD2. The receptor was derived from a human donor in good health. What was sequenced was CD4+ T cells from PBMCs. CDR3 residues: CASFPGTSGRAKFF. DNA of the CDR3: TGTGCCAGCTTCCCCGGGACTAGCGGGAGGGCAAAGTTCTTC.